A single sample gave rise to the 10 T cell receptor beta chains below, sequenced in a study of control samples from healthy donors and cancer patients. Sequencing was performed with immunoSEQ multiplex PCR; in TCRdb, only in-frame clones are kept and a portion is missing. In the table there are over 50,000 clones, around 90% of which are singletons. Sequencing input: blood. These receptors came from a man aged 50 to 60 in good health.

CDR3 residues: CASSLGQGDYEQYF. The CDR3 region has the DNA TGTGCCAGCAGCTTGGGACAGGGAGACTACGAGCAGTACTTC. V and J are TRBV9 and TRBJ2-7; TRBD1 aligns across 9 bases. V was pared by 4 bases and J by 3 bases, with 5 bases of the junction left unmatched. CDR1 is SGDLS, CDR2 YYNGEE, per germline. The CDR3 consists of 14 residues.

The gene calls are TRBV18 and TRBJ1-6; D is perhaps TRBD1 (5 bases). CDR1 KGHSH and CDR2 LQKENI come from the germline V gene. V was shortened by 6 bases and J by 7 bases, with 13 bases between the two germline ends. This CDR3 is built from 14 residues. The CDR3 DNA sequence: TGTGCCAGCTCGCTAATGGGGGGAAATTCACCCCTCCACTTT. It translates to CASSLMGGNSPLHF. Drawing the rest from reference TRBV18 and TRBJ1-6, the complete variable domain is NAGVMQNPRHLVRRRGQEARLRCSPMKGHSHVYWYRQLPEEGLKFMVYLQKENIIDESGMPKERFSAEFPKEGPSILRIQQVVRGDSAAYFCASSLMGGNSPLHFGNGTRLTVT.

V gene TRBV6-5 combines with J gene TRBJ2-7, with D perhaps TRBD2 (6 bases). Germline V gene lookup returns CDR1 MNHEY and CDR2 SVGAGI. V lost 7 bases and J lost 6, with 13 bases in between. The CDR3 runs 12 residues. The CDR3 coding sequence is TGTGCCAGCAAGGAGGGAGTTGGCGAGCAGTACTTC. Translated, it gives CASKEGVGEQYF.

The V call is TRBV14, the J call TRBJ1-1, with D perhaps TRBD1 (6 bases). V gave up 1 base and J gave up 1 base, with 13 bases separating them. Per the germline V gene, CDR1 is SGHDN and CDR2 is FVKESK. CDR3 length: 16 amino acids. CDR3 nucleotide sequence: TGTGCCAGCAGCCAAGGTGGGGTCAGGGGGAACACTGAAGCTTTCTTT. Translation: CASSQGGVRGNTEAFF. Together with reference TRBV14 and TRBJ1-1, the CDR3 gives the full variable domain: EAGVTQFPSHSVIEKGQTVTLRCDPISGHDNLYWYRRVMGKEIKFLLHFVKESKQDESGMPNNRFLAERTGGTYSTLKVQPAELEDSGVYFCASSQGGVRGNTEAFFGQGTRLTVV.

The chain has TRBV30 and TRBJ1-4, with D maybe TRBD1 (6 bases). The germline V gene encodes CDR1 GTSNPN and CDR2 SVGIG (reference sequence). Trimming took off 5 bases at V and 2 bases at J, with 18 bases between the two ends. This CDR3 is built from 16 residues. The CDR3 DNA follows: TGTGCCTGGTCTCGACCTGCAACAGGGACTAATGAAAAACTGTTTTTT. Residues: CAWSRPATGTNEKLFF.

The rearrangement uses TRBV27 and TRBJ2-2, with 9 bases lining up with TRBD1. This CDR3 has 16 residues. Germline loops: CDR1 MNHEY, CDR2 SMNVEV (reference sequence). With V trimmed by 5 bases and J by 5 bases, 9 bases remained unmatched. The CDR3 DNA reads TGTGCCAGCAGTCCCGGGACAGGGAGTCAAACCGGGGAGCTGTTTTTT. The encoded protein is CASSPGTGSQTGELFF.

The J gene is TRBJ2-2, the V gene TRBV2, with 10 bases identical to TRBD2. The germline CDR1 and CDR2 sequences are SNHLY and FYNNEI. This CDR3 has 14 amino acids. The trim removed 4 bases at V and 5 bases at J, leaving 1 base unmatched. CDR3 coding DNA: TGTGCCAGCAGTGTGGGACTAGCGACCGGGGAGCTGTTTTTT. This codes for CASSVGLATGELFF. Full variable domain (missing parts from reference TRBV2 and TRBJ2-2): EPEVTQTPSHQVTQMGQEVILRCVPISNHLYFYWYRQILGQKVEFLVSFYNNEISEKSEIFDDQFSVERPDGSNFTLKIRSTKLEDSAMYFCASSVGLATGELFFGEGSRLTVL.

The chain employs TRBV3-1 (or the pseudogene TRBV3-2) and TRBJ1-5; 8 nucleotides match TRBD1. This CDR3 is built from 16 residues. Germline trimming cut 2 bases from V and 1 base from J; bases unmatched to any gene: 4. CDR1 and CDR2 from the germline V gene are LGHDT and YNNKEL (reference sequence). CDR3 sequence (DNA): TGTGCCAGCAGCCAAACCCGGGACAGGAGCAATCAGCCCCAGCATTTT. Encoded protein: CASSQTRDRSNQPQHF.

The gene calls are TRBV27 and TRBJ1-5; 9 bases agree with TRBD1. The CDR3 is 15 amino acids. Germline-derived CDR1 and CDR2 are MNHEY and SMNVEV (reference sequence). Losses at the gene ends were 6 bases for V and 3 bases for J; bases not matched to a gene: 6. The CDR3, as DNA: TGTGCCAGCAGCCTACAGGGGGCTGACAATCAGCCCCAGCATTTT. Translated, it gives CASSLQGADNQPQHF.

The rearrangement links TRBV28 to TRBJ2-7; 9 bases map to TRBD1. CDR3 length: 14 residues. The ends lost 3 bases at V and 4 bases at J; junction bases unmatched: 4. Germline V gene sequence: CDR1 MDHEN, CDR2 SYDVKM. The CDR3 DNA reads as TGTGCCAGCAGTTTTACAGGGGGCCCTTACGAGCAGTACTTC. It encodes CASSFTGGPYEQYF.